The entry below describes one TCR beta chain. The CDR3 contains 16 residues. Germline CDR1 is MNHEY and CDR2 is SMNVEV (reference sequence). Trimming at V came to 0 bases and at J to 9 bases, leaving 8 bases not matched to a gene. This sample is drawn from a study of radiotherapy plus CTLA-4 blockade in lung cancer. Data came from immunoSEQ multiplex PCR; TCRdb stores just in-frame clones and leaves some out. The sample shows some 110,000 clones, about 85% of them seen only once. The sequencing here drew on peripheral blood, taken from a patient treated with radiotherapy plus ipilimumab. The chain recombines TRBV27 with TRBJ1-6; 7 bases match TRBD1. This clonotype was sampled from a human donor with non-small cell lung cancer that progressed on radiotherapy plus ipilimumab. Some clones in this sample may be carry-over from other donors' samples. In nucleotides, the CDR3 is TGTGCCAGCAGTTTATCGGCCGGGACAGTGGGTTCACCCCTCCACTTT. This translates into CASSLSAGTVGSPLHF.